These 32 T cell receptor beta chains were all obtained from the same sample, sequenced in a study of blood T cell repertoires in COVID-19. TCRdb's copy holds only in-frame clones and misses some; the assay was immunoSEQ multiplex PCR. Here the sample spans fewer than 350,000 clones, around 90% being singletons. The sample comprised PBMCs or T cells enriched from blood (not recorded which). Receptors were obtained from a woman aged 35 to 49 with acute COVID-19.

The genes are TRBV2 and TRBJ1-2; possible D gene TRBD1, 6 bases. The V gene's germline CDR1 is SNHLY and CDR2 FYNNEI. This CDR3 contains 13 residues. Trimming pared 4 bases from V and 8 bases from J, leaving 14 bases between. CDR3 protein: CASSVSQGGGYTF. CDR3 nucleotide sequence: TGTGCCAGCAGTGTATCACAGGGCGGGGGCTACACCTTC.

The count of this clone is one. This specimen includes other DNA sequences encoding the same CDR3. The V call is TRBV30, the J call TRBJ2-2; 7 bases fit TRBD1. CDR3 length equals 13 residues. The ends lost 8 bases at V and 0 bases at J; junction bases unmatched: 3. The germline V gene encodes CDR1 GTSNPN and CDR2 SVGIG (reference sequence). CDR3 sequence: CAQDRANTGELFF. The CDR3 DNA sequence: TGTGCCCAAGACAGGGCGAACACCGGGGAGCTGTTTTTT.

This sequence joins TRBV7-3 and TRBJ2-5; 7 bases agree with TRBD2. V gave up 5 bases and J gave up 5 bases; unmatched junction bases: 11. Germline V gene sequence: CDR1 SGHTA, CDR2 FQGTGA. CDR3 length: 15 amino acids. CDR3 bases: TGTGCCAGCAGCCCCGGGCGGGAGTTCGGGGAGACCCAGTACTTC. Translating it yields CASSPGREFGETQYF.

The chain recombines TRBV25-1 with TRBJ1-2; 10 bases align to TRBD1. V gave up 1 base and J gave up 2 bases; unmatched junction bases: 7. Germline CDR1 reads MGHDK; CDR2 reads SYGVNS. The CDR3 runs 17 residues. The CDR3 spells CASSESIRTGGNYGYTF. DNA of the CDR3: TGTGCCAGCAGTGAATCCATTCGGACAGGGGGGAACTATGGCTACACCTTC.

This chain uses TRBV15 with TRBJ2-1; 7 bases align to TRBD2. This CDR3 has 16 residues. CDR1 is LNHNV and CDR2 is YYDKDF in the germline V gene (reference sequence). The junction had 6 bases not matched to a gene; V was cut back by 4 bases and J by 0 bases. The chain's CDR3 is CATSTLAGSSYNEQFF. The CDR3 DNA reads as TGTGCCACCAGCACTTTAGCGGGTAGCTCCTACAATGAGCAGTTCTTC.

The chain carries TRBV2 and TRBJ2-3; no firm D call. Per germline, CDR1 SNHLY and CDR2 FYNNEI. CDR3 length: 12 residues. The CDR3 region has the DNA TGTGGCACGTCCAGGAGCACAGATACGCAGTATTTT. Its protein product is CGTSRSTDTQYF.

This chain uses TRBV29-1 with TRBJ1-2; 8 bases align to TRBD1. The germline V gene encodes CDR1 SQVTM and CDR2 ANQGSEA. V was pared by 5 bases and J by 3 bases, with 5 bases of the junction left unmatched. The CDR3 runs 13 residues. In DNA form, the CDR3 reads TGCAGCGTTTCTCAGGGGGCGGACTATGGCTACACCTTC. Translating it yields CSVSQGADYGYTF.

V is TRBV5-1 and J is TRBJ2-3, with 14 bases identical to TRBD2. The CDR3 is 19 amino acids. Per germline, CDR1 SGHRS and CDR2 YFSETQ. J was trimmed by 8 bases and V by 5 bases; bases with no gene match: 19. The CDR3 protein is CASRFGPPLTSGRAATQYF. The CDR3 coding sequence is TGCGCCAGCAGGTTTGGGCCCCCTTTGACTAGCGGGAGGGCCGCTACGCAGTATTTT.

The V and J genes are TRBV7-9 and TRBJ1-2; 8 bases agree with TRBD1. From germline, CDR1 is SEHNR and CDR2 FQNEAQ (reference sequence). J lost 8 bases, V lost 7 bases, and 12 bases had no gene match. The CDR3 spans 14 residues. In DNA form, the CDR3 reads TGTGCCAGCACCCCAGACAGGGGAGTTGGCGGCTACACCTTC. Translating it yields CASTPDRGVGGYTF.

The chain uses TRBV7-8 and TRBJ2-3; D unclear. Germline CDR1 is SGHVS and CDR2 is FQNEAQ. The CDR3 covers 12 residues. Trimming cost V 5 bases and J 10 bases, with 13 bases left between them. The CDR3 sequence is CASSPGQMAQYF. The CDR3 nucleotides are TGTGCCAGCAGCCCAGGTCAGATGGCGCAGTATTTT. Looking up the rest from reference TRBV7-8 and TRBJ2-3 gives the full variable domain: GAGVSQSPRYKVAKRGQDVALRCDPISGHVSLFWYQQALGQGPEFLTYFQNEAQLDKSGLPSDRFFAERPEGSVSTLKIQRTQQEDSAVYLCASSPGQMAQYFGPGTRLTVL.

This clone showed up just once. The genes are TRBV6-5 and TRBJ2-2, with TRBD2 matching 9 bases. The CDR3 contains 15 residues. The J segment lost 7 bases and the V segment lost 5 bases, leaving 8 bases of the junction unmatched. Germline V lookup: CDR1 MNHEY, CDR2 SVGAGI. The chain's CDR3 is CASSPGVAGDGELFF. Written as DNA, the CDR3 is TGTGCCAGCAGTCCCGGGGTAGCGGGAGACGGGGAGCTGTTTTTT.

This chain uses TRBV9 with TRBJ1-2; 11 bases are a match to TRBD1. Germline CDR1 reads SGDLS; CDR2 reads YYNGEE. CDR3 length: 15 amino acids. V lost 4 bases to trimming and J lost 9 bases; unmatched junction nucleotides: 11. The CDR3 region is CASSQIIGQGASYTF. In DNA form, the CDR3 reads TGTGCCAGCAGCCAGATTATCGGACAGGGGGCGAGCTACACCTTC. Using reference TRBV9 and TRBJ1-2 for the parts outside the CDR3, the full variable domain is DSGVTQTPKHLITATGQRVTLRCSPRSGDLSVYWYQQSLDQGLQFLIQYYNGEERAKGNILERFSAQQFPDLHSELNLSSLELGDSALYFCASSQIIGQGASYTFGSGTRLTVV.

The J gene is TRBJ1-2, the V gene TRBV19; 7 bases are a match to TRBD1. The length of the CDR3 is 17 residues. The V gene end was trimmed by 1 base and the J gene end by 2 bases; junction bases not matched to a gene: 10. From germline, CDR1 is LNHDA and CDR2 SQIVND (reference sequence). CDR3 protein: CASSIATGQVGNYGYTF. The CDR3 DNA is TGTGCCAGTAGTATAGCTACAGGACAGGTCGGGAACTATGGCTACACCTTC.

The rearrangement uses TRBV30 and TRBJ1-5; TRBD1 might be the D (6 bases). V shed 2 bases and J shed 5 bases, with 13 bases lying between them. Per the germline V gene, CDR1 is GTSNPN and CDR2 is SVGIG (reference sequence). This CDR3 has 14 amino acids. The CDR3 DNA reads as TGTGCCTGGAGTCCAGGGGCCGGCGATCAGCCCCAGCATTTT. It is translated as CAWSPGAGDQPQHF.

This clone was observed a single time. The chain links TRBV12-3 or TRBV12-4 to TRBJ1-2; TRBD1 matches 9 bases. This CDR3 spans 13 amino acids. After removal of 8 bases from V and 7 bases from J, the junction contained 8 bases not matched to a gene. The CDR3 DNA reads TGTGCCAGCTTGACGACAGGGGGAGGTGGCTACACCTTC. Encoded protein: CASLTTGGGGYTF.

V is TRBV5-1 and J is TRBJ2-2; D gene uncertain. The CDR3 covers 12 residues. V was pared by 4 bases and J by 7 bases, with 8 bases between. Germline lookup yields CDR1 SGHRS and CDR2 YFSETQ. CDR3 DNA sequence: TGCGCCAGCAGCCCCCCCCTCGGGGAGCTGTTTTTT. It is translated as CASSPPLGELFF.

This chain links TRBV27 with TRBJ1-4; D possibly corresponds to TRBD1 (5 bases). This CDR3 is 14 amino acids long. Trimming shortened V by 5 bases and J by 4 bases, and 11 bases separated the two germline ends. Germline assignment: CDR1 MNHEY and CDR2 SMNVEV (reference sequence). This CDR3 is CASSGAAYNEKLFF. CDR3 nucleotides: TGTGCCAGCAGTGGGGCAGCTTATAATGAAAAACTGTTTTTT.

The chain carries TRBV12-3 or TRBV12-4 and TRBJ1-5; no firm D call. With 3 bases removed from V and 1 base from J, the gap between germline ends came to 4 bases. The CDR3 is made up of 13 amino acids. CDR3 amino acids: CASSFQSNQPQHF. The CDR3 nucleotides read TGTGCCAGCAGTTTTCAGAGCAATCAGCCCCAGCATTTT.

The chain combines TRBV7-2 with TRBJ2-2, with 8 bases lining up with TRBD2. After removal of 4 bases from V and 4 bases from J, the junction contained 8 bases not matched to a gene. Germline V lookup: CDR1 SGHTA, CDR2 FQGNSA. The CDR3 contains 16 residues. CDR3 in DNA: TGTGCCAGCAGCTCCCCAACTAGCGGTGGCACCGGGGAGCTGTTTTTT. Protein product: CASSSPTSGGTGELFF. Based on the CDR3 plus reference TRBV7-2 and TRBJ2-2, the full variable domain is GAGVSQSPSNKVTEKGKDVELRCDPISGHTALYWYRQSLGQGLEFLIYFQGNSAPDKSGLPSDRFSAERTGGSVSTLTIQRTQQEDSAVYLCASSSPTSGGTGELFFGEGSRLTVL.

V is TRBV7-2 and J is TRBJ2-1, with 7 bases that match TRBD1. CDR1 SGHTA and CDR2 FQGNSA come from the germline V gene. The length of the CDR3 is 13 residues. The V and J ends lost 3 bases and 15 bases, in that order; junction bases with no gene match: 11. The CDR3 DNA follows: TGTGCCAGCAGCTTGGCGACAGGGTGGTCAGCGTTCTTC. It yields the protein CASSLATGWSAFF. Together with reference TRBV7-2 and TRBJ2-1, the CDR3 gives the full variable domain: GAGVSQSPSNKVTEKGKDVELRCDPISGHTALYWYRQSLGQGLEFLIYFQGNSAPDKSGLPSDRFSAERTGGSVSTLTIQRTQQEDSAVYLCASSLATGWSAFFGPGTRLTVL.

V usage is TRBV2 and J usage is TRBJ1-2, with a tentative D call TRBD1 (6 bases). The CDR3 is 14 amino acids. The V end was cut by 4 bases, the J end by 8 bases, with 17 bases between. Per germline, CDR1 SNHLY and CDR2 FYNNEI. DNA of the CDR3: TGTGCCAGCAGTGGGGCGACAGGTTCTCAGGGCTACACCTTC. This encodes CASSGATGSQGYTF.

CDR3 amino acids: CASSAQAGRDSSSEKLFF. The CDR3 DNA reads as TGTGCCAGCAGCGCGCAGGCGGGGCGAGATTCATCGAGTGAAAAACTGTTTTTT. This rearrangement joins TRBV7-2 to TRBJ1-4; possibly TRBD1 for D (5 bases). V lost 5 bases, J lost 7 bases, and 26 bases lay in between. Germline V gene lookup returns CDR1 SGHTA and CDR2 FQGNSA. The CDR3 sequence is 18 residues long. Filled out from reference TRBV7-2 and TRBJ1-4, the complete variable domain reads GAGVSQSPSNKVTEKGKDVELRCDPISGHTALYWYRQSLGQGLEFLIYFQGNSAPDKSGLPSDRFSAERTGGSVSTLTIQRTQQEDSAVYLCASSAQAGRDSSSEKLFFGSGTQLSVL.

The chain combines TRBV19 with TRBJ1-5; possibly TRBD1 for D (5 bases). Trimming shortened V by 0 bases and J by 4 bases, and 19 bases separated the two germline ends. Germline V gives CDR1 LNHDA, CDR2 SQIVND (reference sequence). CDR3 length: 18 residues. CDR3 in amino acids: CASSIDPTGGGRNQPQHF. The CDR3 DNA reads as TGTGCCAGTAGTATAGATCCAACAGGCGGGGGACGGAATCAGCCCCAGCATTTT. The full variable domain, its missing parts supplied by reference TRBV19 and TRBJ1-5, is DGGITQSPKYLFRKEGQNVTLSCEQNLNHDAMYWYRQDPGQGLRLIYYSQIVNDFQKGDIAEGYSVSREKKESFPLTVTSAQKNPTAFYLCASSIDPTGGGRNQPQHFGDGTRLSIL.

The rearrangement links TRBV20-1 to TRBJ1-1; D call uncertain. Looked up from germline, CDR1 is DFQATT and CDR2 is SNEGSKA (reference sequence). With 5 bases removed from V and 6 bases from J, the gap between germline ends came to 10 bases. The CDR3 runs to 11 residues. CDR3 coding DNA: TGCAGTGCTCGGGAATGGTCTGAAGCTTTCTTT. Residues: CSAREWSEAFF.

V and J are TRBV5-6 and TRBJ2-1; 11 bases agree with TRBD2. V lost 4 bases, J lost 2 bases, and 2 bases stayed unmatched. This CDR3 is built from 15 residues. Germline values: CDR1 SGHDT, CDR2 YYEEEE. In DNA form, the CDR3 reads TGTGCCAGCAGCCCGACTAGCGGGACCTACAATGAGCAGTTCTTC. This sequence encodes CASSPTSGTYNEQFF.

This clone was recorded once. The rearrangement links TRBV6-2 or TRBV6-3 to TRBJ2-3, with a weak D call TRBD1 (6 bases). V lost 5 bases and J lost 2, with 11 bases in between. Germline V gene sequence: CDR1 MNHEY, CDR2 SVGEGT. This CDR3 comprises 14 residues. The DNA of the CDR3 is TGTGCCAGCAGTCCACAGGGTTTCACAGATACGCAGTATTTT. This encodes CASSPQGFTDTQYF.

This chain joins TRBV7-2 and TRBJ2-2; D possibly corresponds to TRBD2 (6 bases). The CDR3 runs to 16 residues. Per germline, CDR1 SGHTA and CDR2 FQGNSA. Trimming shortened V by 4 bases and J by 0 bases, and 12 bases separated the two germline ends. In DNA form, the CDR3 reads TGTGCCAGCAGCTCGGGACGGACTACGAACACCGGGGAGCTGTTTTTT. Translation: CASSSGRTTNTGELFF.

This chain joins TRBV28 and TRBJ1-2; D is perhaps TRBD1 (5 bases). The V end lost 6 bases, the J end lost 2 bases, and 16 bases lay between the germline ends. This CDR3 contains 15 residues. Germline loops: CDR1 MDHEN, CDR2 SYDVKM. The CDR3 sequence is CASSSGPWGNYGYTF. In DNA form, the CDR3 reads TGTGCCAGCAGCTCCGGGCCCTGGGGCAACTATGGCTACACCTTC.

The chain couples TRBV11-3 to TRBJ2-7, with TRBD2 matching 12 bases. The CDR3 extends over 15 amino acids. V lost 3 bases, J lost 1 base, and 1 base stayed unmatched. Germline lookup yields CDR1 SGHNT and CDR2 YENEEA. CDR3: CASSFTSGGSYEQYF. CDR3 nucleotide sequence: TGTGCCAGCAGCTTTACTAGCGGGGGGTCCTACGAGCAGTACTTC.

The V call is TRBV27, the J call TRBJ1-1; D is unclear. The CDR3 consists of 13 residues. The germline CDR1 and CDR2 sequences are MNHEY and SMNVEV (reference sequence). V dropped 5 bases and J dropped 4 bases, with 11 bases sitting between them. The CDR3 loop is CASSRVKVTEAFF. The CDR3 DNA follows: TGTGCCAGCAGTCGGGTCAAGGTCACTGAAGCTTTCTTT.

The J gene is TRBJ2-1, the V gene TRBV6-5; D not certain. The CDR3 covers 11 residues. V lost 6 bases, J lost 8 bases, and 8 bases lay in between. The germline V gene has CDR1 MNHEY and CDR2 SVGAGI. The CDR3 DNA is TGTGCCAGCAGGACTGATTATGAGCAGTTCTTC. This translates into CASRTDYEQFF.

The rearrangement joins TRBV7-2 to TRBJ1-6; 7 bases fit TRBD1. The length of the CDR3 is 14 residues. Germline-derived CDR1 and CDR2 are SGHTA and FQGNSA. J gave up 10 bases and V 5 bases, and 8 bases lay outside the gene matches. CDR3 sequence reads: CASSLTGWESPLHF. The CDR3 nucleotides read TGTGCCAGCAGCCTGACAGGGTGGGAATCACCCCTCCACTTT. The full variable domain, completed using reference TRBV7-2 and TRBJ1-6, is GAGVSQSPSNKVTEKGKDVELRCDPISGHTALYWYRQSLGQGLEFLIYFQGNSAPDKSGLPSDRFSAERTGGSVSTLTIQRTQQEDSAVYLCASSLTGWESPLHFGNGTRLTVT.